Listed below are T cell receptor beta chains from one sample, sequenced in a study of cytomegalovirus exposure and HLA in healthy donors. Here immunoSEQ multiplex PCR was the method, and the copy in TCRdb shows in-frame clones only, minus some. The sample yields more than 150,000 clones, under 85% seen once. Sequencing input: PBMCs. The receptor source for this set is a man aged 45-60 years in good health and CMV-seronegative. Each CDR3 is given with its conserved first and last residue. Fields, in order: clone size, V gene, D gene, J gene, CDR3 protein, CDR3 DNA. A D gene is named only where the DNA matches it firmly. Clone size appears in some rows only: once, few, many, or a class for an expanded clone.

NA	TRBV7-9	NA	TRBJ1-2	CASTATDRYGYTF	TGTGCCAGCACCGCGACAGACCGTTATGGCTACACCTTC
NA	TRBV9	NA	TRBJ1-4	CASREGGTENEKLFF	TGTGCCAGCAGGGAAGGCGGGACGGAGAATGAAAAACTGTTTTTT
NA	TRBV6-1	NA	TRBJ2-2	CASSPTQQNTGELFF	TGTGCCAGCAGTCCGACACAACAGAACACCGGGGAGCTGTTTTTT
few	TRBV28	NA	TRBJ1-1	CASSSGGVSEAFF	TGTGCCAGCAGTTCCGGGGGGGTGTCTGAAGCTTTCTTT
NA	TRBV18	TRBD1	TRBJ2-1	CASSRGTGGLNPSYNEQFF	TGTGCCAGCTCACGCGGGACAGGGGGCCTTAACCCCTCCTACAATGAGCAGTTCTTC
few	TRBV19	NA	TRBJ1-2	CASSRVRGLFGYTF	TGTGCCAGTAGTCGTGTCCGGGGATTGTTTGGCTACACCTTC
NA	TRBV29-1	TRBD1	TRBJ1-2	CSGRQGYGYTF	TGCAGCGGTCGACAGGGCTATGGCTACACCTTC
NA	TRBV12-5	NA	TRBJ1-6	CASGLGAVNSPLHF	TGTGCTAGTGGTTTGGGGGCAGTGAATTCACCCCTCCACTTT
NA	TRBV7-2	TRBD2	TRBJ2-3	CASSLLGGGITDTQYF	TGTGCCAGCAGCCTACTTGGGGGGGGGATCACAGATACGCAGTATTTT
NA	TRBV11-2	TRBD1	TRBJ2-5	CASSIQGAREETQYF	TGTGCCAGCAGCATACAGGGGGCTAGAGAAGAGACCCAGTACTTC
NA	TRBV21-1	NA	TRBJ2-7	CASSYRDPRDEQYF	TGTGCCAGCAGCTACAGGGACCCAAGGGACGAGCAGTACTTC
NA	TRBV6-6	NA	TRBJ2-3	CASSLTRGTDTQYF	TGTGCCAGCAGTCTAACCCGGGGCACAGATACGCAGTATTTT
NA	TRBV7-8	NA	TRBJ1-2	CASSPEFAGRGYTF	TGTGCCAGCAGCCCTGAATTCGCGGGACGGGGCTACACCTTC
NA	TRBV28	TRBD2	TRBJ2-1	CASSPGTSEYNEQFF	TGTGCCAGCTCGCCCGGGACTAGCGAATACAATGAGCAGTTCTTC
NA	TRBV11-1	NA	TRBJ2-1	CASSLRYNEQFF	TGTGCCAGCAGCTTACGGTACAATGAGCAGTTCTTC
few	TRBV4-3	NA	TRBJ2-6	CASSQSRAGTGANVLTF	TGCGCCAGCAGCCAATCCCGGGCGGGGACTGGGGCCAACGTCCTGACTTTC
NA	TRBV18	NA	TRBJ2-3	CASSPLAVGTDTQYF	TGTGCCAGCTCACCACTAGCGGTGGGCACAGATACGCAGTATTTT
NA	TRBV21-1	NA	TRBJ2-7	CASSKGDRGNPLYEQYF	TGTGCCAGCAGCAAAGGGGACAGGGGGAATCCTCTATACGAGCAGTACTTC
NA	TRBV11-2	NA	TRBJ2-3	CASSPPELVTQYF	TGTGCCAGCAGCCCTCCTGAACTAGTGACGCAGTATTTT
once	TRBV19	TRBD1	TRBJ1-1	CASSIGGTGGAEAFF	TGTGCCAGTAGTATAGGAGGGACAGGGGGTGCTGAAGCTTTCTTT
NA	TRBV6-5	NA	TRBJ2-2	CASSYEGDTGELFF	TGTGCCAGCAGTTACGAGGGGGACACCGGGGAGCTGTTTTTT
once	TRBV18	NA	TRBJ2-3	CASSPPTGTDTQYF	TGTGCCAGCTCACCACCCACGGGCACAGATACGCAGTATTTT
few	TRBV19	TRBD1	TRBJ1-2	CASTPGQIYGYTF	TGTGCCAGTACTCCGGGACAGATATATGGCTACACCTTC
NA	TRBV7-2	TRBD2	TRBJ2-7	CASSFSTSGTYEQYF	TGTGCCAGCAGCTTCTCGACTAGCGGAACCTACGAGCAGTACTTC
once	TRBV7-9	NA	TRBJ2-2	CASSLPTRGAATGELFF	TGTGCCAGCAGCTTACCTACTCGGGGGGCCGCCACAGGGGAGCTGTTTTTT
NA	TRBV5-1	NA	TRBJ1-5	CASTQGGAARVAQHF	TGCGCCAGCACCCAAGGGGGTGCGGCCCGGGTGGCCCAGCATTTT
NA	TRBV9	TRBD1	TRBJ1-3	CASRPHAGTGSRGNTIYF	TGTGCCAGCAGACCTCACGCCGGGACAGGGTCGCGGGGAAACACCATATATTTT
few	TRBV13	TRBD1	TRBJ2-7	CASSPDPRGRFYEQYF	TGTGCCAGCAGCCCTGACCCCAGGGGGCGGTTCTACGAGCAGTACTTC
NA	TRBV7-6	NA	TRBJ2-1	CASTQFNEQFF	TGTGCCAGCACACAATTCAATGAGCAGTTCTTC
NA	TRBV9	TRBD1	TRBJ1-1	CASSVGTGGMNTEAFF	TGTGCCAGCAGCGTAGGAACAGGGGGGATGAACACTGAAGCTTTCTTT
once	TRBV19	NA	TRBJ2-7	CASSIGRGNYEQYF	TGTGCCAGTAGTATAGGGAGAGGGAACTACGAGCAGTACTTC
NA	TRBV19	TRBD2	TRBJ2-7	CASSRTSGRTGSYEQYF	TGTGCCAGTAGCCGGACTAGCGGGAGGACGGGCTCCTACGAGCAGTACTTC
few	TRBV7-2	NA	TRBJ1-3	CASSVEGRNTIYF	TGTGCCAGCTCCGTCGAGGGCCGAAACACCATATATTTT
NA	TRBV7-2	TRBD1	TRBJ1-1	CASSRATGGYTEAFF	TGTGCCAGCAGCCGCGCAACAGGGGGGTACACTGAAGCTTTCTTT
NA	TRBV6-5	TRBD1	TRBJ2-7	CASSLGTGPAQYF	TGTGCCAGCAGTCTAGGGACAGGGCCGGCGCAGTACTTC
NA	TRBV7-2	TRBD1	TRBJ2-3	CASSAGQGARRADTQYF	TGTGCCAGCAGCGCCGGACAGGGGGCGCGGAGGGCAGATACGCAGTATTTT
NA	TRBV7-9	NA	TRBJ2-2	CASSWFQGTGELFF	TGTGCCAGCAGCTGGTTCCAGGGCACCGGGGAGCTGTTTTTT
NA	TRBV11-2	TRBD2	TRBJ2-7	CASSSSLAGGAYEQYF	TGTGCCAGCAGCTCCTCACTAGCGGGGGGAGCCTACGAGCAGTACTTC
NA	TRBV9	NA	TRBJ2-6	CASSVALGLLTSGANVLTF	TGTGCCAGCAGCGTAGCTCTGGGACTCCTTACGTCTGGGGCCAACGTCCTGACTTTC
once	TRBV5-4	TRBD2	TRBJ2-7	CASSLGRERRYEQYF	TGTGCCAGCAGCTTGGGGCGGGAGCGTCGTTACGAGCAGTACTTC
NA	TRBV6-1	TRBD1	TRBJ2-2	CASNRGPNTGELFF	TGTGCCAGCAACAGGGGCCCGAACACCGGGGAGCTGTTTTTT
NA	TRBV15	NA	TRBJ1-6	CATSRKGGGTSNSPLHF	TGTGCCACCAGCAGAAAAGGGGGGGGGACTTCCAATTCACCCCTCCACTTT
NA	TRBV25-1	NA	TRBJ2-1	CASSEYPGSMYGNEQFF	TGTGCCAGCAGTGAATACCCCGGTTCTATGTATGGCAATGAGCAGTTCTTC
NA	TRBV6-1	NA	TRBJ2-5	CASSVDSGRRTQYF	TGTGCCAGCAGTGTGGACTCGGGCCGGAGGACCCAGTACTTC
NA	TRBV12-5	TRBD1	TRBJ1-5	CASGSGGNQPQHF	TGTGCTAGTGGTTCAGGGGGAAATCAGCCCCAGCATTTT
NA	TRBV9	NA	TRBJ2-5	CASSVVGGPVETQYF	TGTGCCAGCAGCGTAGTCGGGGGGCCAGTAGAGACCCAGTACTTC
NA	TRBV4-1	NA	TRBJ2-1	CASSPGPLGSSYNEQFF	TGCGCCAGCAGCCCGGGTCCCTTGGGTAGCTCCTACAATGAGCAGTTCTTC
NA	TRBV5-4	TRBD2	TRBJ2-3	CASSLTSGGPDTQYF	TGTGCCAGCAGCCTGACTAGCGGGGGCCCAGATACGCAGTATTTT
NA	TRBV5-1	NA	TRBJ2-3	CASSLGDLADTQYF	TGCGCCAGCAGCTTGGGGGACTTAGCGGATACGCAGTATTTT
NA	TRBV27	TRBD1	TRBJ2-4	CASSFDRALAKNIQYF	TGTGCCAGCAGTTTTGACAGGGCTCTAGCCAAAAACATTCAGTACTTC
few	TRBV7-9	NA	TRBJ1-5	CASSDRGRGNQPQHF	TGTGCCAGCAGCGATCGAGGGCGTGGGAATCAGCCCCAGCATTTT
few	TRBV5-1	TRBD2	TRBJ2-7	CASSLAGGTYEQYF	TGCGCCAGCAGCTTAGCGGGGGGGACCTACGAGCAGTACTTC
NA	TRBV7-9	NA	TRBJ2-5	CASGQQETQYF	TGTGCCAGCGGACAGCAAGAGACCCAGTACTTC
NA	TRBV19	NA	TRBJ2-1	CASSPNRGSAGWAYNEQFF	TGTGCCAGTAGTCCCAATAGAGGGTCAGCGGGTTGGGCCTACAATGAGCAGTTCTTC
NA	TRBV19	NA	TRBJ1-5	CASSIWGDQPQHF	TGTGCCAGTAGTATATGGGGGGATCAGCCCCAGCATTTT